This T cell receptor (beta chain) came from a study of blood T cell repertoires in COVID-19. Study-level information: Specimens from acute and convalescent COVID-19 originated in the United States, Italy and Spain. The cDNA or gDNA used as material had been derived from T cells, B-cell-depleted T cells, or PBMCs.

In the study's own analysis: Amplification of reference gene primers was used by the study to estimate nucleated cell counts. Data came from immunoSEQ multiplex PCR; TCRdb stores just in-frame clones and leaves some out. V and J calls and clone size follow that table, whereas D and trimming were derived from the DNA. The table shows almost 100,000 clones, with 86% occurring only once. Germline lookup yields CDR1 MGHRA and CDR2 YSYEKL. Between the trimmed V and J ends, which lost 1 base and 4 bases, there was a span of 19 bases. This CDR3 comprises 17 residues. The chain combines TRBV4-1 with TRBJ2-5; D perhaps matches TRBD2 (5 bases). The TCR sequence derives from a man in his fifties with acute or convalescent COVID-19. The source material was peripheral blood. The CDR3 protein is CASSQVIGVRRGETQYF. The CDR3 DNA reads TGCGCCAGCAGCCAAGTCATCGGGGTTCGCCGAGGAGAGACCCAGTACTTC.